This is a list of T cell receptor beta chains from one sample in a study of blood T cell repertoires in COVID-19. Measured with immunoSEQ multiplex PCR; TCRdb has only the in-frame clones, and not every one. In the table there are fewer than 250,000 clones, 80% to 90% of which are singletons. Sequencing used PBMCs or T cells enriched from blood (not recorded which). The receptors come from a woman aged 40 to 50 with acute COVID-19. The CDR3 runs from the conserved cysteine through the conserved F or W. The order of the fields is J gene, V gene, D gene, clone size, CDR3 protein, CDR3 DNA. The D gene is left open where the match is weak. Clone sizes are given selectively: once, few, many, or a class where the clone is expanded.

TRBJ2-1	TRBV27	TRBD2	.	CASSRSGADNNEQFF	TGTGCCAGCAGTAGGAGCGGGGCAGACAACAATGAGCAGTTCTTC
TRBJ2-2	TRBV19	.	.	CASQRGRASTGELFF	TGTGCCAGCCAAAGGGGGAGGGCGAGCACCGGGGAGCTGTTTTTT
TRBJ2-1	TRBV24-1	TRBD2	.	CATTHGGSGSSYNEQFF	TGTGCCACCACCCACGGCGGGAGCGGGAGCTCCTACAATGAGCAGTTCTTC
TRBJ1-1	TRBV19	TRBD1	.	CASTRQGMNTEAFF	TGTGCCAGTACAAGACAGGGGATGAACACTGAAGCTTTCTTT
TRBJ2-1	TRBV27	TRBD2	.	CASKGSGRARSYNEQFF	TGTGCCAGCAAGGGTAGCGGGAGGGCCAGGTCCTACAATGAGCAGTTCTTC
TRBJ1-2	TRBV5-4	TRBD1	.	CASSPQGDYGYTF	TGTGCCAGCAGCCCCCAGGGGGACTATGGCTACACCTTC
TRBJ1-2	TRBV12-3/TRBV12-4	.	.	CASSLRQGQGTF	TGTGCCAGCAGTTTAAGGCAGGGCCAAGGCACCTTC
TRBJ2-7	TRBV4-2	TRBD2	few	CASSLRTSGPYEQYF	TGTGCCAGCAGCCTTAGGACTAGCGGCCCATACGAGCAGTACTTC
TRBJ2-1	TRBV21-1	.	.	CASSKGTGSGRRNEQFF	TGTGCCAGCAGCAAAGGTACTGGTAGCGGGAGGCGAAATGAGCAGTTCTTC
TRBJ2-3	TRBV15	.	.	CATSRVIGSGTDTQYF	TGTGCCACCAGCAGAGTAATTGGGAGCGGAACAGATACGCAGTATTTT
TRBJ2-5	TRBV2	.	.	CAWGGQVKETQYF	TGTGCCTGGGGGGGACAGGTTAAAGAGACCCAGTACTTC
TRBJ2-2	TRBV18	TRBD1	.	CASSAQNPGQGGGELFF	TGTGCCAGCTCAGCTCAGAACCCGGGACAGGGCGGCGGGGAGCTGTTTTTT
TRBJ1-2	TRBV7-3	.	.	CASSLGRQEGGYTF	TGTGCCAGCAGCCTAGGACGCCAGGAGGGAGGCTACACCTTC
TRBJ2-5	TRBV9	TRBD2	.	CASSVALGTSQETQYF	TGTGCCAGCAGCGTAGCTCTAGGGACTAGCCAAGAGACCCAGTACTTC
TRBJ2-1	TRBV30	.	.	CAWSVPTTRGNNEQFF	TGTGCCTGGAGTGTACCCACGACCCGCGGGAACAATGAGCAGTTCTTC
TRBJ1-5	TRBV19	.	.	CASSTGPRAANQPQHF	TGTGCCAGTAGTACCGGACCCAGGGCGGCCAATCAGCCCCAGCATTTT
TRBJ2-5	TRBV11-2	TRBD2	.	CASSFVAGGPQETQYF	TGTGCCAGCAGCTTTGTAGCGGGAGGGCCGCAAGAGACCCAGTACTTC
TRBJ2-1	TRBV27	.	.	CASSIRETDEQFF	TGTGCCAGCAGCATACGGGAGACCGATGAGCAGTTCTTC
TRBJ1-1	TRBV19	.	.	CASSISVTEAFF	TGTGCCAGTAGTATATCTGTTACTGAAGCTTTCTTT
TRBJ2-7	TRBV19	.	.	CASSNGYYEQYF	TGTGCCAGTAGCAACGGGTACTACGAGCAGTACTTC
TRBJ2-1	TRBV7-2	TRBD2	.	CASTQGLAGEIPKFF	TGTGCCAGCACCCAGGGACTAGCGGGAGAGATACCAAAGTTCTTC
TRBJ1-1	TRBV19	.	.	CASSIRGAANTEAFF	TGTGCCAGTAGTATCCGGGGAGCAGCGAACACTGAAGCTTTCTTT
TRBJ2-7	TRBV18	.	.	CASSPRTGVYEQYF	TGTGCCAGCTCACCACGGACGGGAGTCTACGAGCAGTACTTC
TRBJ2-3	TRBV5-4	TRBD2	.	CASSSTGLATDTQYF	TGTGCCAGCAGCTCGACGGGACTAGCCACAGATACGCAGTATTTT
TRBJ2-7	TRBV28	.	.	CASTVWTDTYEQYF	TGTGCCAGCACAGTTTGGACAGATACCTACGAGCAGTACTTC
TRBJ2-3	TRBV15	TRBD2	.	CATSRDPTSDSSTDTQYF	TGTGCCACCAGCAGAGATCCCACTAGCGACTCTAGCACAGATACGCAGTATTTT
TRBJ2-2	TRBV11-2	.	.	CASSLASPVSTGELFF	TGTGCCAGCAGCTTAGCCTCCCCGGTTAGCACCGGGGAGCTGTTTTTT
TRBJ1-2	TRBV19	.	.	CASRPGPFNYGYTF	TGTGCCAGTAGGCCTGGCCCGTTTAACTATGGCTACACCTTC
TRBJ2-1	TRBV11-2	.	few	CASSRPFEDNEQFF	TGTGCCAGCAGCCGGCCTTTCGAGGACAATGAGCAGTTCTTC
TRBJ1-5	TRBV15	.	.	CATSWSRDINQPQHF	TGTGCCACCAGCTGGTCCCGAGATATAAATCAGCCCCAGCATTTT
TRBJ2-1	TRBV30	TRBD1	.	CAWSPARTGRNNEQFF	TGTGCCTGGAGTCCCGCCAGGACAGGGAGGAACAATGAGCAGTTCTTC
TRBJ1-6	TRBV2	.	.	CASTLEAERNSPLHF	TGTGCCAGCACCTTAGAGGCCGAGCGGAATTCACCCCTCCACTTT
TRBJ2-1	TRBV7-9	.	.	CASSSPSNEQLF	TGTGCCAGCAGCTCGCCTAGCAATGAGCAGCTCTTC
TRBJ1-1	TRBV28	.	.	CASKRGNLGAGNTEAFF	TGTGCCAGCAAAAGGGGAAATTTAGGGGCTGGGAACACTGAAGCTTTCTTT
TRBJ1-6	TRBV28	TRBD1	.	CASSRTGVRNSPLHF	TGTGCCAGCAGCCGGACAGGGGTTAGAAATTCACCCCTCCACTTT
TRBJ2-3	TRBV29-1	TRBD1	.	CSVEGDRGTDTQYF	TGCAGCGTTGAGGGGGACAGGGGAACAGATACGCAGTATTTT
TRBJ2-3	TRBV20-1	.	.	CSAASTDTQYF	TGCAGTGCGGCCAGCACAGATACGCAGTATTTT
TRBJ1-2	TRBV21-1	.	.	CASSTDSQGAEGYTF	TGTGCCAGCAGCACCGACTCGCAGGGGGCGGAGGGCTACACCTTC
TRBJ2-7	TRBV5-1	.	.	CASSLARAVNEQYF	TGCGCCAGCAGCTTGGCCAGGGCGGTGAACGAGCAGTACTTC
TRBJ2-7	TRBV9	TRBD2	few	CASSAGTSGRATYEQYF	TGTGCCAGCAGCGCAGGGACTAGCGGGAGGGCCACCTACGAGCAGTACTTC
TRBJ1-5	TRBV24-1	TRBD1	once	CATSGSGGNQPQHF	TGTGCCACCAGTGGTTCAGGGGGAAATCAGCCCCAGCATTTT
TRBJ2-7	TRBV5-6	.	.	CASSLFSHEQYF	TGTGCCAGCAGCTTGTTTAGTCACGAGCAGTACTTC
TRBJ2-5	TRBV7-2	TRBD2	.	CASSLQAGRGETQYF	TGTGCCAGCAGCTTGCAAGCGGGGAGGGGTGAGACCCAGTACTTC
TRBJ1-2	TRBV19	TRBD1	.	CASSTRQGSYGYTF	TGTGCCAGTAGTACGAGACAGGGGAGCTATGGCTACACCTTC
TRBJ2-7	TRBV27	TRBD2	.	CASSSNMREGPDEQYF	TGTGCCAGCAGCTCAAATATGCGGGAGGGCCCCGACGAGCAGTACTTC
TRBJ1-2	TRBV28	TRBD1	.	CASRAPGTGGIGYGYTF	TGTGCCAGCAGAGCTCCAGGCACAGGGGGCATCGGCTATGGCTACACCTTC
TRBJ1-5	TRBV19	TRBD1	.	CASSTTGNDQPQHF	TGTGCCAGTAGCACGACAGGGAATGATCAGCCCCAGCATTTT
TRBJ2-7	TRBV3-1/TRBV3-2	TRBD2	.	CASSPLAGGNEQYF	TGTGCCAGCAGCCCCCTCGCGGGGGGAAACGAGCAGTACTTC
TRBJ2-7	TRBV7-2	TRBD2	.	CASMTSGTYEQYF	TGTGCCAGCATGACTAGCGGGACCTACGAGCAGTACTTC
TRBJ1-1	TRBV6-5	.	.	CATRERATEAFF	TGTGCCACCAGGGAGAGGGCCACTGAAGCTTTCTTT
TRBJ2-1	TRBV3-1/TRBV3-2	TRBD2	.	CASSLGLAGVGEQFF	TGTGCCAGCAGCCTGGGACTAGCGGGAGTAGGTGAGCAGTTCTTC
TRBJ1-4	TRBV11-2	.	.	CASSYGEEKLFF	TGTGCCAGCAGCTACGGGGAGGAAAAACTGTTTTTT
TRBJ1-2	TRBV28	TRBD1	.	CASSFRLQGATGYTF	TGTGCCAGCAGTTTCCGTCTACAGGGGGCGACAGGCTACACCTTC
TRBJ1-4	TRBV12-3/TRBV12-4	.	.	CASSLSEKLFF	TGTGCCAGCAGTTTGAGTGAAAAACTGTTTTTT